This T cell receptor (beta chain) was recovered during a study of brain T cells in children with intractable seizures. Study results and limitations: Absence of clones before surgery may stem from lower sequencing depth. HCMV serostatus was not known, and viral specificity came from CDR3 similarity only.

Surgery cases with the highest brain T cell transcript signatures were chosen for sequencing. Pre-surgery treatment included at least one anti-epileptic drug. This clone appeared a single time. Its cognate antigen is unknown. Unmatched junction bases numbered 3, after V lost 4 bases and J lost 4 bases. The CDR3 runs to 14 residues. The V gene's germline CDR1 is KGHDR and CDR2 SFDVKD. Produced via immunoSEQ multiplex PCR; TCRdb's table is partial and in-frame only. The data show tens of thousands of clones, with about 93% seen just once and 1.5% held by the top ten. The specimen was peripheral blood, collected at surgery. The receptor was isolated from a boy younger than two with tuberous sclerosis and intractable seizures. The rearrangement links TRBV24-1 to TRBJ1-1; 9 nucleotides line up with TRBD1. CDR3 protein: CATSDPGQGTEAFF. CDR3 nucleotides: TGTGCCACCAGTGACCCGGGACAGGGCACTGAAGCTTTCTTT.